The next 4 T cell receptor beta chains were all read from a single sample in a study of tumor-infiltrating lymphocytes in primary liver carcinoma. Alongside blood RNA obtained from unsorted whole blood, germline DNA was also extracted. A primer in the constant region served to generate TCR beta cDNA from roughly 550 ng of total RNA. Researchers made the TCR beta libraries by running three nested multiplex PCR rounds with slightly modified ARM-PCR. Forward primers for TRBV1-TRBV30 and a C-beta reverse primer served the first two PCR rounds, at about 11 cycles each. MiXCR, applied by TCRdb to the multiplex PCR reads, yields one record per CDR3 protein. The sample lists around 330,000 distinct CDR3 sequences; around three fifths were seen once. Sequencing was performed on peripheral blood. The source is a woman aged 25 to 39 with primary liver carcinoma and hepatitis B virus infection.

The V gene is TRBV20-1, the J gene TRBJ2-1, with 10 bases matching TRBD2. V trimming: 0 bases; J trimming: 14 bases; junction bases outside the gene matches: 13. Per germline, CDR1 DFQATT and CDR2 SNEGSKA (reference sequence). CDR3 size: 15 residues. CDR3 in amino acids: CSARDGSSGSSREFF. The CDR3 region has the DNA TGCAGTGCTAGAGATGGGTCTAGCGGGAGCTCGAGGGAGTTCTTC.

This clonotype showed up just a few times. This chain joins TRBV4-1 and TRBJ2-1; possibly TRBD2 for D (6 bases). Germline values: CDR1 MGHRA, CDR2 YSYEKL. The V and J ends lost 0 bases and 5 bases respectively, with 11 bases between them. This CDR3 is 15 amino acids long. DNA of the CDR3: TGCGCCAGCAGCCAAGATGGGAGGACCGACAATGAGCAGTTCTTC. Its protein is CASSQDGRTDNEQFF.

This clonotype was counted ten times or more. CDR3 nucleotide sequence: TGTGCCAGCAGTCTAACAGGGTGGGAGACCCAGTACTTC. It yields the protein CASSLTGWETQYF. This rearrangement joins TRBV6-5 to TRBJ2-5, with D maybe TRBD1 (6 bases). Germline CDR1 and CDR2: MNHEY and SVGAGI. The CDR3 has 13 residues. V was cut by 5 bases and J by 5 bases, with 12 bases left in between.

This clonotype has only a few counts. The J gene is TRBJ2-1, the V gene TRBV7-8; D is ambiguous. The CDR3 runs 15 residues. Germline V gene sequence: CDR1 SGHVS, CDR2 FQNEAQ. V lost 5 bases and J lost 2, with 13 bases in between. In DNA, the CDR3 is TGTGCCAGCAGCCCGATAGCTGATCCCTACAATGAGCAGTTCTTC. Protein: CASSPIADPYNEQFF.